This T cell receptor (beta chain) derives from a study of graft-versus-host responses after intestinal transplantation. Notes on the study in general: Recipient marrow contained GvH clones, some of which appeared first in ileum or blood. Graft-versus-host to host-versus-graft clonal ratios in allografts were high in patients with graft-donor T cell macrochimerism.

V lost 10 bases and J 5 bases, leaving 14 bases between the germline ends. This CDR3 spans 12 amino acids. Germline lookup yields CDR1 MDHEN and CDR2 SYDVKM. Libraries were prepared by immunoSEQ multiplex PCR; TCRdb keeps only in-frame clonotypes and omits some of them. This table has some 140,000 clones, nearly 95% appearing once. Details on this clone: Its target is unknown.

The origin of this receptor is a human donor who received an intestinal transplant. Specimen: unstimulated CD4+ T cells sorted from spleen or lymph node cells, collected before intestinal transplant. This chain joins TRBV28 and TRBJ1-2; D perhaps matches TRBD1 (6 bases). Here the CDR3 DNA reads TGTGCCACCCTGCAGGGGAGGTATGGCTACACCTTC. Amino acid sequence: CATLQGRYGYTF.